A selection of T cell receptor beta chains follows, all from one sample in a study of beta chain features in type 1 diabetes. This table comes from immunoSEQ multiplex PCR, and its TCRdb copy is limited to in-frame clones, with some not included. The sample holds 300,000 to 450,000 clones; about 10% are singletons and the top ten take approximately 0.55%. Source material: central memory CD4+ T cells from blood. These receptors all come from a man younger than 40 with type 1 diabetes. The CDR3 runs from the conserved cysteine through the conserved F or W. A D gene is named only where the DNA matches it firmly. The size of a clone is reported for some rows only, either as once, few or many, or as a class for expanded clones.

d_call clone_size j_call v_call cdr3_nt cdr3_aa
NA once TRBJ1-1 TRBV7-8 TGTGCCAGCAGCTCAAGGGGTGGAGCTTTCTTT CASSSRGGAFF
TRBD1 NA TRBJ1-1 TRBV9 TGTGCCAGCAGCGCGGGACAGGGGAACACTGAAGCTTTCTTT CASSAGQGNTEAFF
NA NA TRBJ2-3 TRBV7-2 TGTGCCAGCCCCTACCGGCTAGAGGGCACAGATACGCAGTATTTT CASPYRLEGTDTQYF
NA few TRBJ1-3 TRBV29-1 TGCAGCGTTCGGGACGGCCGGAACTCTGGAAACACCATATATTTT CSVRDGRNSGNTIYF
TRBD1 NA TRBJ2-5 TRBV19 TGTGCCAGTAGTATGCGGACAGGGGCCCAAGAGACCCAGTACTTC CASSMRTGAQETQYF
NA few TRBJ2-7 TRBV15 TGTGCCACCAGCAGTGATACAGGGAACGAGCAGTACTTC CATSSDTGNEQYF
TRBD1 few TRBJ2-7 TRBV2 TGTGCCAGCAGTCCGACAGGGGGCTTCTACGAGCAGTACTTC CASSPTGGFYEQYF
NA NA TRBJ2-7 TRBV5-1 TGCGCCAGCAGCTTGGAAGCGGGTCGGCAGTACTTC CASSLEAGRQYF
TRBD2 medium-sized TRBJ2-1 TRBV19 TGTGCCAGTAGCCCGGCACTAGCGGGAGTGGGTGAGCAGTTCTTC CASSPALAGVGEQFF
TRBD1 many TRBJ1-2 TRBV14 TGTGCCAGCAGCCTTAGGGGACAGAACTATGGCTACACCTTC CASSLRGQNYGYTF
TRBD2 NA TRBJ2-5 TRBV6-5 TGTGCCAGCAGGCTAGCGGGGTCAGAGACCCAGTACTTC CASRLAGSETQYF
TRBD1 few TRBJ2-7 TRBV14 TGTGCCAGCAGCCTCACACAGGGGCCGCACGAGCAGTACTTC CASSLTQGPHEQYF
TRBD2 few TRBJ2-2 TRBV7-2 TGTGCCAGCAGCTTAGTCCGGACTAGCGTGCCCACCGGGGAGCTGTTTTTT CASSLVRTSVPTGELFF
TRBD2 few TRBJ2-5 TRBV7-2 TGTGCCAGCAGCTTAACTAGCGGACAAGTCGCCCAGTACTTC CASSLTSGQVAQYF
TRBD1 NA TRBJ1-6 TRBV7-9 TGTGCCAGCAGCTTTTGGACAGGGAAGACATCACCCCTCCACTTT CASSFWTGKTSPLHF
NA NA TRBJ2-3 TRBV7-9 TGTGCCAGCAGCCGGCGCATTCCGGGGACAGATACGCAGTATTTT CASSRRIPGTDTQYF
TRBD1 NA TRBJ2-7 TRBV6-1 TGTGCCAGCAGTGATCACCCGGGACAGGGAGGAGGCGAGCAGTACTTC CASSDHPGQGGGEQYF
NA few TRBJ1-5 TRBV4-3 TGCGCCAGCAGCCAAGCACAGGGTAATCAGCCCCAGCATTTT CASSQAQGNQPQHF
NA NA TRBJ2-3 TRBV7-9 TGTGCCAGCAGCTTATACGACAACACAGATACGCAGTATTTT CASSLYDNTDTQYF
NA NA TRBJ1-2 TRBV9 TGTGCCAGCAGCCCCGGGGGGCGTAATGGCTACACCTTC CASSPGGRNGYTF
NA few TRBJ1-1 TRBV18 TGTGCCAGCTCACCTCCCAACCTAAACACTGAAGCTTTCTTT CASSPPNLNTEAFF
NA few TRBJ1-6 TRBV18 TGTGCCAGCTCACCAGGACACTTGGATTCACCCCTCCACTTT CASSPGHLDSPLHF